Below, 2 T cell receptor beta chains from the same sample are listed, as sequenced in a study of blood T cell repertoires in COVID-19. Produced via immunoSEQ multiplex PCR; TCRdb's table is partial and in-frame only. Among some 200,000 clones listed, roughly 84% were seen once. Sequencing was done on a sample of peripheral blood. The receptors here all came from a human donor with acute or convalescent COVID-19. The donor label of this sample is uncertain.

The chain joins TRBV5-1 to TRBJ1-4, with 8 bases that match TRBD1. Trimming removed 3 bases from V and 8 bases from J; junction bases left unmatched: 15. The CDR3 covers 17 residues. Germline V CDR1 and CDR2: SGHRS, YFSETQ. CDR3 protein: CASSSGPQGAFSEKLFF. The CDR3 nucleotides read TGCGCCAGCAGCTCGGGCCCGCAGGGGGCCTTTTCGGAAAAACTGTTTTTT.

V is TRBV18 and J is TRBJ2-1; 9 nucleotides line up with TRBD2. CDR1 is KGHSH, CDR2 LQKENI, per germline. J lost 0 bases, V lost 5 bases, and 8 bases had no gene match. The CDR3 extends over 17 amino acids. The CDR3: CASSFSAGGSSYNEQFF. The CDR3 coding sequence is TGTGCCAGCTCATTTTCAGCGGGGGGTAGCTCCTACAATGAGCAGTTCTTC.